This TCR beta chain was recovered during a study of spatial heterogeneity in lung cancer. Study outcomes and limitations: Higher tumor mutation counts went along with higher counts of expanded intratumoral alpha and beta TCRs.

The time point: sample taken at primary tumor resection. More than 70 TRACERx patients with early, untreated non-small cell lung cancer donated samples. The input material, whole RNA from tumor, nontumor lung or frozen PBMC, was sequenced unsorted. All TCR cDNA molecules were individually tagged with a unique molecular identifier. Using its own MiXCR run on the 5' RACE reads, TCRdb lists one record per CDR3 protein. The sample records some 10,000 distinct CDR3 sequences, more than 14% being singletons. The CDR3 totals 14 residues. Germline values: CDR1 SNHLY, CDR2 FYNNEI. V dropped 0 bases and J dropped 6 bases, with 10 bases sitting between them. For this clonotype: Its antigen is undetermined.

The TCR comes from a male donor with early-stage non-small cell lung cancer. The chain joins TRBV2 to TRBJ2-3; the D gene is possibly TRBD1 (5 bases). This specimen was lung tumor tissue, taken at surgery. The CDR3 DNA reads as TGTGCCAGCAGTGAAGCGCTTCCAGGGGATACGCAGTATTTT. Protein: CASSEALPGDTQYF.